The 20 T cell receptor beta chains presented below share a single source sample, sequenced in a study of Graves' ophthalmopathy and Graves' hyperthyroidism. As the template, RNA transcripts were used to amplify TCR beta CDR3 regions. Second-round multiplex PCR came after a first-round RT-PCR that employed HTBI primers. One entry per CDR3 protein, called by TCRdb with MiXCR from the multiplex PCR reads. Here the sample spans roughly 410,000 distinct CDR3 sequences, roughly 15% being singletons. The source material was peripheral blood. Every receptor here comes from a woman between 18 and 30 years old with stable Graves' hyperthyroidism.

This clonotype was picked up many times. V and J are TRBV7-2 and TRBJ2-5; tentatively, D is TRBD1 (5 bases). V lost 1 base to trimming and J lost 3 bases, with 9 bases between them. Germline loops: CDR1 SGHTA, CDR2 FQGNSA. CDR3 length: 14 residues. CDR3: CASSLVSGKETQYF. The DNA of the CDR3 is TGTGCCAGCAGCTTAGTGTCAGGGAAAGAGACCCAGTACTTC.

This clonotype was observed at least ten times. V usage is TRBV6-2 or TRBV6-3 and J usage is TRBJ2-5, with D unresolved. The germline CDR1 and CDR2 sequences are MNHEY and SVGEGT. The V and J ends lost 1 base and 7 bases respectively, with 13 bases between them. CDR3 length: 14 residues. CDR3 in amino acids: CASSYLGPSGTQYF. The CDR3 region has the DNA TGTGCCAGCAGTTACTTGGGCCCTAGTGGGACCCAGTACTTC.

This clonotype was observed many times. The chain combines TRBV24-1 with TRBJ1-2; 7 bases map to TRBD1. The length of the CDR3 is 13 residues. The germline V gene has CDR1 KGHDR and CDR2 SFDVKD. V gave up 9 bases and J gave up 5 bases; unmatched junction bases: 8. The CDR3 region is CATLGTDEYGYTF. The CDR3 DNA follows: TGTGCCACCCTCGGGACAGATGAATATGGCTACACCTTC.

This clonotype occurred many times. The chain is built from TRBV20-1 and TRBJ2-5; D unclear. V dropped 4 bases and J dropped 4 bases, with 4 bases sitting between them. Per germline, CDR1 DFQATT and CDR2 SNEGSKA (reference sequence). This CDR3 region has 10 residues. CDR3 nucleotides: TGCAGTGCTAAAACAGAGACCCAGTACTTC. Amino acid sequence: CSAKTETQYF.

V is TRBV12-5 and J is TRBJ1-1; D not certain. Between the trimmed V and J ends, which lost 5 bases and 0 bases, there was a span of 10 bases. This CDR3 has 14 amino acids. CDR1 is LGHNT, CDR2 FRNRAP, per germline. CDR3 nucleotide sequence: TGTGCTAGTGGTATCGAGCCTCTGAACACTGAAGCTTTCTTT. Its protein is CASGIEPLNTEAFF.

The chain joins TRBV5-1 to TRBJ1-6; D perhaps matches TRBD1 (5 bases). The CDR3 contains 17 residues. Trimming cost V 3 bases and J 10 bases, with 23 bases left between them. CDR1 SGHRS and CDR2 YFSETQ come from the germline V gene. For the CDR3, the DNA is TGCGCCAGCAGCTCGGGACTCATTGACGGGGCGAACTCACCCCTCCACTTT. Its protein product is CASSSGLIDGANSPLHF.

In its sample, this clonotype was seen a few times. A much larger clone sits a single nucleotide away, making a read error possible. This CDR3 is missing its conserved last phenylalanine or tryptophan, likely due to a read error. The J gene is TRBJ1-2, the V gene TRBV12-3 or TRBV12-4, with 7 bases aligning to TRBD1. V lost 3 bases to trimming and J lost 3 bases; unmatched junction nucleotides: 4. There are 14 residues in the CDR3. The CDR3 sequence: CASSLRQGDYGYTY. The CDR3 DNA sequence: TGTGCCAGCAGTTTGCGACAGGGAGACTATGGCTACACCTAC.

The rearrangement uses TRBV3-1 and TRBJ2-2, with D unclear. This CDR3 comprises 13 residues. Germline CDR1 and CDR2: LGHDT and YNNKEL (reference sequence). V dropped 4 bases and J dropped 6 bases, with 9 bases sitting between them. CDR3 sequence (DNA): TGTGCCAGCAGCCTTCGAGAATCCGGGGAGCTGTTTTTT. It yields the protein CASSLRESGELFF.

Many counts were recorded for this clonotype. V and J are TRBV25-1 and TRBJ1-2; 8 bases map to TRBD1. Germline V gene sequence: CDR1 MGHDK, CDR2 SYGVNS. This CDR3 spans 14 amino acids. Trimming removed 7 bases from V and 5 bases from J; junction bases left unmatched: 9. CDR3 protein: CASTQGAAGYGYTF. In nucleotides, the CDR3 is TGTGCCAGCACTCAGGGGGCAGCAGGTTATGGCTACACCTTC.

With regard to this clonotype: The junction departs from the called germline gene at one end, perhaps through a read error. The chain combines TRBV15 with TRBJ2-5; weak D call: TRBD1 (5 bases). Looked up from germline, CDR1 is LNHNV and CDR2 is YYDKDF (reference sequence). This CDR3 contains 15 residues. CDR3 sequence reads: CATSRPLGQTETQHF. CDR3 nucleotides: TGTGCCACCAGCAGACCTCTGGGGCAGACAGAGACCCAGCACTTC.

This clonotype was recorded many times. The chain has TRBV24-1 and TRBJ2-7; no clear D. This CDR3 is built from 14 residues. The V and J ends lost 4 bases and 5 bases respectively, with 14 bases between them. Germline V gene data show CDR1 as KGHDR and CDR2 as SFDVKD. In DNA, the CDR3 is TGTGCCACCAGTGACACCGGTTCCGCCAACGAGCAGTACTTC. This gives the protein CATSDTGSANEQYF.

The chain is built from TRBV20-1 and TRBJ1-6; D is ambiguous. Germline CDR1 is DFQATT and CDR2 is SNEGSKA (reference sequence). V lost 6 bases and J lost 5, with 29 bases in between. CDR3 size: 19 residues. CDR3 in amino acids: CSALGPLSRGWVNNSPLHF. In DNA, the CDR3 is TGCAGTGCGTTGGGCCCGTTGAGTCGCGGCTGGGTAAATAATTCACCCCTCCACTTT.

The table lists this clonotype with many counts. The chain combines TRBV24-1 with TRBJ2-5; D perhaps matches TRBD2 (6 bases). Germline assignment: CDR1 KGHDR and CDR2 SFDVKD. The CDR3 sequence is 15 residues long. V lost 4 bases, J lost 5 bases, and 16 bases lay in between. The CDR3 is CATSDRRGRPETQYF. The CDR3 DNA reads TGTGCCACCAGTGACCGGAGGGGTAGACCGGAGACCCAGTACTTC.

This clonotype was observed many times. V gene TRBV12-3 or TRBV12-4 combines with J gene TRBJ1-1; TRBD1 might be the D (5 bases). The CDR3 runs 14 residues. The V end lost 6 bases, the J end lost 1 base, and 12 bases lay between the germline ends. CDR3 DNA sequence: TGTGCCAGCAGCACCAGCAGGGAGAACACTGAAGCTTTCTTT. Encoded protein: CASSTSRENTEAFF.

Only a few counts were recorded for this clonotype. CDR3 protein: CSATYSGANSPLHF. In DNA, the CDR3 is TGCAGTGCTACCTACTCAGGGGCAAATTCACCCCTCCACTTT. The chain combines TRBV20-1 with TRBJ1-6, with D maybe TRBD1 (6 bases). This CDR3 has 14 residues. Germline CDR1 is DFQATT and CDR2 is SNEGSKA (reference sequence). The germline V and J ends were trimmed by 4 bases and 7 bases, with 14 bases remaining between them.

CDR3 in DNA: TGTGCCACCAGCAGAGGGGGCTATAATTCACCCCTCCACTTT. It is translated as CATSRGGYNSPLHF. The chain employs TRBV15 and TRBJ1-6, with D unresolved. Germline assignment: CDR1 LNHNV and CDR2 YYDKDF (reference sequence). V lost 1 base to trimming and J lost 3 bases, with 4 bases between them. CDR3 length equals 14 residues.

The chain joins TRBV7-9 to TRBJ1-6, with 7 bases aligning to TRBD1. V dropped 4 bases and J dropped 9; count of bases not matched to a gene: 6. From germline, CDR1 is SEHNR and CDR2 FQNEAQ (reference sequence). CDR3 size: 14 residues. The CDR3 loop is CASSYGTESSPLHF. For the CDR3, the DNA is TGTGCCAGCAGCTATGGGACAGAATCTTCACCCCTCCACTTT. Supplemented by reference TRBV7-9 and TRBJ1-6, the full variable domain reads DTGVSQNPRHKITKRGQNVTFRCDPISEHNRLYWYRQTLGQGPEFLTYFQNEAQLEKSRLLSDRFSAERPKGSFSTLEIQRTEQGDSAMYLCASSYGTESSPLHFGNGTRLTVT.

The chain couples TRBV4-1 to TRBJ1-1; D ambiguous. This CDR3 is built from 14 residues. CDR1 MGHRA and CDR2 YSYEKL come from the germline V gene. V was shortened by 0 bases and J by 10 bases, with 15 bases between the two germline ends. The CDR3 region has the DNA TGCGCCAGCAGCCAAGAAATACCTATAAAGGGAGCTTTCTTT. Its protein product is CASSQEIPIKGAFF.

Many counts were recorded for this clonotype. This chain uses TRBV18 with TRBJ2-7; no firm D call. The CDR3 contains 12 residues. The V end lost 3 bases, the J end lost 4 bases, and 7 bases lay between the germline ends. The germline gives CDR1 KGHSH, CDR2 LQKENI. CDR3: CASSPSEYEQYF. Written as DNA, the CDR3 is TGTGCCAGCTCACCGAGCGAATACGAGCAGTACTTC.

This clonotype was counted at least ten times. V gene TRBV7-9 combines with J gene TRBJ1-6; no reliable D call. The CDR3 runs to 15 residues. Germline assignment: CDR1 SEHNR and CDR2 FQNEAQ (reference sequence). V shed 4 bases and J shed 1 base, with 8 bases lying between them. CDR3 DNA sequence: TGTGCCAGCAGCTCGTCGGGTTCCTATAATTCACCCCTCCACTTT. As protein: CASSSSGSYNSPLHF.